One sample yielded the 32 T cell receptor beta chains listed below, sequenced in a study of blood T cell repertoires in COVID-19. The assay was immunoSEQ multiplex PCR, and TCRdb's table has in-frame clones only and misses some. Of under 350,000 clones in the sample, approximately 85% are singletons; the top ten hold more than 6%. Specimen: peripheral blood. Source of these receptors: a human donor in a cohort sampled during active COVID-19.

This clone was seen once. The J gene is TRBJ1-5, the V gene TRBV6-5, with 9 bases lining up with TRBD1. The CDR3 runs to 15 residues. V gave up 6 bases and J gave up 5 bases; unmatched junction bases: 8. The germline V gene encodes CDR1 MNHEY and CDR2 SVGAGI. The CDR3 here is CASRITGGGYQPQHF. Here the CDR3 DNA reads TGTGCCAGCAGAATCACAGGGGGCGGATATCAGCCCCAGCATTTT.

The V and J genes are TRBV5-5 and TRBJ2-7, with 7 bases fitting TRBD1. Germline CDR1 SGHKS, CDR2 YYEKEE (reference sequence). This CDR3 spans 16 amino acids. V gave up 4 bases and J gave up 1 base; unmatched junction bases: 11. DNA of the CDR3: TGTGCCAGCAGCCCCTCCGACAGGGAATCATCCTACGAGCAGTACTTC. This codes for CASSPSDRESSYEQYF.

The chain carries TRBV7-9 and TRBJ1-1; 10 nucleotides match TRBD1. The CDR3 runs 16 residues. CDR1 is SEHNR and CDR2 is FQNEAQ in the germline V gene (reference sequence). With 0 bases clipped from V and 6 bases from J, the junction kept 7 bases outside the gene matches. This CDR3 reads CASSLADRGRWPEAFF. In nucleotides, the CDR3 is TGTGCCAGCAGCTTAGCAGACAGGGGGCGCTGGCCTGAAGCTTTCTTT.

The chain is built from TRBV4-1 and TRBJ1-1, with D possibly being TRBD1 (6 bases). This CDR3 spans 15 amino acids. Per germline, CDR1 MGHRA and CDR2 YSYEKL. The ends were cut back, 2 bases at V and 4 bases at J, with 14 bases in the middle. The DNA of the CDR3 is TGCGCCAGCAGCCAAAGGACAGCCGGACTCACTGAAGCTTTCTTT. Amino acids: CASSQRTAGLTEAFF.

The chain combines TRBV6-5 with TRBJ2-3; TRBD2 matches 9 bases. The CDR3 is 16 residues long. Per the germline V gene, CDR1 is MNHEY and CDR2 is SVGAGI. V lost 4 bases and J lost 1; bases outside the gene matches: 6. The CDR3 sequence: CASSSSGVYGTDTQYF. The CDR3 DNA is TGTGCCAGCAGTTCTAGCGGGGTATACGGCACAGATACGCAGTATTTT.

The chain employs TRBV24-1 and TRBJ2-3; 7 bases align to TRBD1. V was pared by 10 bases and J by 1 base, with 1 base of the junction left unmatched. The germline CDR1 and CDR2 sequences are KGHDR and SFDVKD. The CDR3 extends over 12 amino acids. The CDR3 is CATDRGTDTQYF. DNA for the CDR3: TGTGCCACAGACAGGGGCACAGATACGCAGTATTTT.

The gene calls are TRBV28 and TRBJ2-7; tentative D call: TRBD2 (6 bases). Germline CDR1 MDHEN, CDR2 SYDVKM. V was trimmed by 5 bases and J by 0 bases, leaving 11 bases between them. The CDR3 contains 14 residues. The CDR3 nucleotides read TGTGCCAGCAGTCCAGCGGGCCTCTCCTACGAGCAGTACTTC. Translated, it gives CASSPAGLSYEQYF. Drawing the rest from reference TRBV28 and TRBJ2-7, the complete variable domain is DVKVTQSSRYLVKRTGEKVFLECVQDMDHENMFWYRQDPGLGLRLIYFSYDVKMKEKGDIPEGYSVSREKKERFSLILESASTNQTSMYLCASSPAGLSYEQYFGPGTRLTVT.

This chain joins TRBV12-5 and TRBJ1-3; D remains ambiguous. The V gene lost 5 bases and the J gene lost 0 bases, with 2 bases spanning the gap. This CDR3 has 12 residues. CDR1 and CDR2 (germline): LGHNT, FRNRAP. The CDR3: CASGHSGNTIYF. The CDR3 DNA is TGTGCTAGTGGTCACTCTGGAAACACCATATATTTT.

The rearrangement uses TRBV19 and TRBJ1-5, with D tentatively TRBD1 (5 bases). From germline, CDR1 is LNHDA and CDR2 SQIVND (reference sequence). The CDR3 covers 13 residues. Trimming took 5 bases from V and 7 from J, leaving 12 bases between them. Written as DNA, the CDR3 is TGTGCCAGTAGTGGGGCCAGGATCCAGCCCCAGCATTTT. It yields the protein CASSGARIQPQHF.

The genes are TRBV19 and TRBJ1-2; D is perhaps TRBD1 (6 bases). CDR1 and CDR2 from the germline V gene are LNHDA and SQIVND (reference sequence). The CDR3 spans 14 residues. Trimming stripped 6 bases from V and 8 bases from J, with 19 bases between. This CDR3 reads CASRVFTGIQGYTF. CDR3 nucleotide sequence: TGTGCCAGTAGAGTCTTTACAGGGATTCAGGGCTACACCTTC.

V gene TRBV9 combines with J gene TRBJ1-2, with 8 bases matching TRBD1. The V and J ends lost 3 bases and 3 bases, in that order; junction bases with no gene match: 10. CDR1 SGDLS and CDR2 YYNGEE come from the germline V gene. This CDR3 comprises 16 residues. In DNA form, the CDR3 reads TGTGCCAGCAGCGAAAACCGGGACAGGCTGTACTATGGCTACACCTTC. This encodes CASSENRDRLYYGYTF.

The J gene is TRBJ2-7, the V gene TRBV18, with 9 bases matching TRBD1. After removal of 4 bases from V and 0 bases from J, the junction contained 10 bases not matched to a gene. The CDR3 consists of 17 residues. Per germline, CDR1 KGHSH and CDR2 LQKENI. The CDR3 DNA reads TGTGCCAGCTCACGGCTCGGGGGACAGGGTAGCTCCTACGAGCAGTACTTC. Its translation: CASSRLGGQGSSYEQYF.

This clone was recorded once. The chain employs TRBV5-1 and TRBJ2-3; 8 bases map to TRBD2. The germline gives CDR1 SGHRS, CDR2 YFSETQ. With 4 bases clipped from V and 0 bases from J, the junction kept 10 bases outside the gene matches. The CDR3 totals 17 residues. The CDR3 loop reads CASSLLYSGASTDTQYF. The CDR3 DNA follows: TGCGCCAGCAGCCTTCTATATAGCGGGGCTAGCACAGATACGCAGTATTTT.

The rearrangement uses TRBV19 and TRBJ2-2, with D possibly being TRBD2 (7 bases). The V gene lost 1 base and the J gene lost 0 bases, with 9 bases spanning the gap. Germline CDR1 LNHDA, CDR2 SQIVND (reference sequence). There are 16 residues in the CDR3. The CDR3 coding sequence is TGTGCCAGTAGTATAGGCGGGGGCCCGAACACCGGGGAGCTGTTTTTT. Protein product: CASSIGGGPNTGELFF.

The rearrangement joins TRBV19 to TRBJ2-2; no definite D call. Germline CDR1 is LNHDA and CDR2 is SQIVND (reference sequence). V shed 3 bases and J shed 8 bases, with 10 bases lying between them. The CDR3 has 13 amino acids. CDR3: CASSIISSGELFF. The CDR3 DNA sequence: TGTGCCAGTAGTATTATTTCTAGTGGGGAGCTGTTTTTT.

The rearrangement uses TRBV6-5 and TRBJ2-7; 7 bases map to TRBD1. The V gene's germline CDR1 is MNHEY and CDR2 SVGAGI. The CDR3 consists of 15 residues. V shed 4 bases, J shed 1 base, and the junction held 7 bases outside the gene matches. The CDR3, as DNA: TGTGCCAGCAGTTTCCGGGACAGTACTTCCTACGAGCAGTACTTC. Translating it yields CASSFRDSTSYEQYF.

V gene TRBV15 combines with J gene TRBJ1-6; D gene uncertain. The ends were cut back, 5 bases at V and 10 bases at J, with 9 bases in the middle. The CDR3 extends over 12 amino acids. Per germline, CDR1 LNHNV and CDR2 YYDKDF (reference sequence). The CDR3 DNA reads TGTGCCACCAGCTTGCGCGGATCACCCCTCCACTTT. This encodes CATSLRGSPLHF.

The CDR3 DNA sequence: TGTGCCAGCTCCAGACCCGGGACAGGGGGCTATGAGCAGTTCTTC. This encodes CASSRPGTGGYEQFF. The chain joins TRBV18 to TRBJ2-1, with TRBD1 identical over 12 bases. Trimming removed 6 bases from V and 8 bases from J; junction bases left unmatched: 8. Looked up from germline, CDR1 is KGHSH and CDR2 is LQKENI. The CDR3 is 15 amino acids.

V usage is TRBV24-1 and J usage is TRBJ1-2, with D possibly being TRBD1 (6 bases). This CDR3 region has 16 residues. Germline V gene lookup returns CDR1 KGHDR and CDR2 SFDVKD. V lost 1 base to trimming and J lost 5 bases, with 16 bases between them. CDR3 coding DNA: TGTGCCACCAGTGATTTTGGGGAGTCAGGGGTTTATGGCTACACCTTC. Translated: CATSDFGESGVYGYTF.

The J gene is TRBJ2-7, the V gene TRBV10-3; 10 bases agree with TRBD2. The germline V gene encodes CDR1 ENHRY and CDR2 SYGVKD. The CDR3 is made up of 14 amino acids. V was clipped by 6 bases and J by 3 bases; unmatched bases: 5. The CDR3 DNA reads as TGTGCCATCAGAGGACTAGCGGATTACTACGAGCAGTACTTC. It is translated as CAIRGLADYYEQYF.

The V call is TRBV4-2, the J call TRBJ2-1; tentative D call: TRBD1 (5 bases). The CDR3 has 15 amino acids. V gave up 1 base and J gave up 4 bases, with 11 bases separating them. CDR1 and CDR2 from the germline V gene are LGHNA and YNFKEQ. In nucleotides, the CDR3 is TGTGCCAGCAGCCAAGTTGGGCAGGGATACAATGAGCAGTTCTTC. This gives the protein CASSQVGQGYNEQFF.

This chain uses TRBV2 with TRBJ2-7; unclear D gene. Trimming cost V 5 bases and J 2 bases, with 10 bases left between them. The germline V gene has CDR1 SNHLY and CDR2 FYNNEI. This CDR3 is built from 13 residues. The CDR3 loop is CASSPDLAYEQYF. The CDR3 nucleotides are TGTGCCAGCAGTCCAGACTTAGCCTACGAGCAGTACTTC.

The chain employs TRBV19 and TRBJ2-3; D is possibly TRBD2 (6 bases). The CDR3 covers 14 residues. V lost 4 bases, J lost 4 bases, and 12 bases lay in between. CDR1 LNHDA and CDR2 SQIVND come from the germline V gene (reference sequence). DNA for the CDR3: TGTGCCAGTAGTACGGGCGGGGTCGCAGATACGCAGTATTTT. Encoded protein: CASSTGGVADTQYF.

This rearrangement joins TRBV28 to TRBJ1-5; D is perhaps TRBD1 (6 bases). V dropped 5 bases and J dropped 7 bases, with 15 bases sitting between them. The CDR3 is 14 residues long. CDR1 and CDR2 from the germline V gene are MDHEN and SYDVKM. The CDR3 loop reads CASSHATGWQPQHF. The DNA for the CDR3 is TGTGCCAGCAGTCATGCAACAGGGTGGCAGCCCCAGCATTTT.

The chain combines TRBV6-1 with TRBJ1-5; a weak D match, TRBD1 (5 bases). This CDR3 is built from 13 residues. V was clipped by 2 bases and J by 5 bases, with 7 bases between them. Germline CDR1 reads MNHNS; CDR2 reads SASEGT. DNA for the CDR3: TGTGCCAGCAGTGAACGGGGGGATCAGCCCCAGCATTTT. Its translation is CASSERGDQPQHF.

This clone was seen only a few times. The chain uses TRBV24-1 and TRBJ2-3; 11 positions agree with TRBD2. The germline CDR1 and CDR2 sequences are KGHDR and SFDVKD. This CDR3 has 15 residues. The V gene end was trimmed by 3 bases and the J gene end by 6 bases; junction bases not matched to a gene: 4. CDR3 sequence: CATSDPRTSGDTQYF. The CDR3 bases are TGTGCCACCAGTGATCCACGGACTAGCGGGGATACGCAGTATTTT.

In its sample, this clone was seen once. This rearrangement joins TRBV7-8 to TRBJ2-2; no reliable D call. The germline V gene encodes CDR1 SGHVS and CDR2 FQNEAQ. The CDR3 runs to 16 residues. Trimming pared 1 base from V and 3 bases from J, leaving 12 bases between. CDR3 nucleotide sequence: TGTGCCAGCAGCTTAGTCGATGCTAGGCACACCGGGGAGCTGTTTTTT. Translated: CASSLVDARHTGELFF.

This clone has only a few counts. The rearrangement uses TRBV6-5 and TRBJ1-4; D unresolved. Deletions cut 0 bases from V and 5 bases from J, with 7 bases between. Germline V gives CDR1 MNHEY, CDR2 SVGAGI. The CDR3 is 14 residues long. The CDR3, as DNA: TGTGCCAGCAGTTACTCGAGAGAGAATGAAAAACTGTTTTTT. It codes for CASSYSRENEKLFF.

V usage is TRBV19 and J usage is TRBJ1-1; no firm D call. The CDR3 is 14 amino acids. The V end was cut by 2 bases, the J end by 1 base, with 8 bases between. The germline gives CDR1 LNHDA, CDR2 SQIVND (reference sequence). The CDR3 sequence is CASSIIPGNTEAFF. CDR3 DNA: TGTGCCAGTAGTATAATTCCGGGGAACACTGAAGCTTTCTTT.

With regard to this clone: The sample contains more than one DNA sequence encoding this CDR3. The rearrangement joins TRBV29-1 to TRBJ2-3, with D unclear. V was trimmed by 5 bases and J by 5 bases, leaving 8 bases between them. The CDR3 runs to 11 residues. CDR1 is SQVTM and CDR2 is ANQGSEA in the germline V gene. The CDR3 reads CSVPRGDTQYF. CDR3 bases: TGCAGCGTTCCCCGAGGAGATACGCAGTATTTT.

The V and J genes are TRBV6-6 and TRBJ2-2; the D is unclear. The germline CDR1 and CDR2 sequences are MNHNY and SVGAGI (reference sequence). The CDR3 has 13 amino acids. V was shortened by 8 bases and J by 6 bases, with 13 bases between the two germline ends. DNA of the CDR3: TGTGCCAGCGTCTACGAGGCGGCCGGGGAGCTGTTTTTT. It codes for CASVYEAAGELFF.

The chain has TRBV27 and TRBJ2-3; 12 nucleotides align to TRBD2. There are 14 residues in the CDR3. Germline CDR1 MNHEY, CDR2 SMNVEV (reference sequence). With V trimmed by 10 bases and J by 4 bases, 6 bases remained unmatched. In DNA form, the CDR3 reads TGTGCCACTGCGGCTAGCGGGGGGGCAGATACGCAGTATTTT. Residues: CATAASGGADTQYF.